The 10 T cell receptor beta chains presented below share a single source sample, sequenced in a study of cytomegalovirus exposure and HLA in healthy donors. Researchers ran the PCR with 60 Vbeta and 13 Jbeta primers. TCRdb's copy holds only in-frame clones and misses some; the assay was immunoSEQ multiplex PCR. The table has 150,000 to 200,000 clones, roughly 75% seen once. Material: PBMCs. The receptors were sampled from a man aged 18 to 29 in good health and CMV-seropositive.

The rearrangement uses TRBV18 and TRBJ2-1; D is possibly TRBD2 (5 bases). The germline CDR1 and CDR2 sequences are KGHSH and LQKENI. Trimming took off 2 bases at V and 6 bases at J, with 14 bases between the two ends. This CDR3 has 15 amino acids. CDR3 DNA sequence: TGTGCCAGCTCACCAGAGCGGAAAGGAGGCAATGAGCAGTTCTTC. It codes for CASSPERKGGNEQFF.

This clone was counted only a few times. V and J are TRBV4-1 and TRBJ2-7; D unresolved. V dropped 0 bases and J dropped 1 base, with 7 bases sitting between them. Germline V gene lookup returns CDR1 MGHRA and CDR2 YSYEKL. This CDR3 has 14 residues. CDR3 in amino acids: CASSQEVRSYEQYF. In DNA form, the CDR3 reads TGCGCCAGCAGCCAAGAAGTGAGATCCTACGAGCAGTACTTC.

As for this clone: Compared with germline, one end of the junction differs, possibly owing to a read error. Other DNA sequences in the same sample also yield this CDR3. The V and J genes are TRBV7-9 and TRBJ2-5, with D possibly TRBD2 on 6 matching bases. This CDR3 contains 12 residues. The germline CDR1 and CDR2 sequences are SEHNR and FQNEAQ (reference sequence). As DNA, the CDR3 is TGTTCCAGCAGCTTGGGAGGAGAGACCCAGTACTTC. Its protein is CSSSLGGETQYF.

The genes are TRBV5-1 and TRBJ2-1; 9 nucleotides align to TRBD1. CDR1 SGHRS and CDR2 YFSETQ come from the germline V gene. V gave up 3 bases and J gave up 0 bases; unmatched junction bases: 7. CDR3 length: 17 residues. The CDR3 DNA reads TGCGCCAGCAGCTGGGGGACAGGGCCCAGCTCCTACAATGAGCAGTTCTTC. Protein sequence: CASSWGTGPSSYNEQFF. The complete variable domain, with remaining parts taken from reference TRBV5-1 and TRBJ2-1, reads KAGVTQTPRYLIKTRGQQVTLSCSPISGHRSVSWYQQTPGQGLQFLFEYFSETQRNKGNFPGRFSGRQFSNSRSEMNVSTLELGDSALYLCASSWGTGPSSYNEQFFGPGTRLTVL.

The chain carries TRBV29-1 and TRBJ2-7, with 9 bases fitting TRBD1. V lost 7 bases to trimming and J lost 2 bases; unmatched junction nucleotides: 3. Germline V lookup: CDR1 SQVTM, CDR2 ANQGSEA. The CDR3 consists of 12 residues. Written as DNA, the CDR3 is TGCAGCGGGGGGACAGGGACCTACGAGCAGTACTTC. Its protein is CSGGTGTYEQYF.

CDR3 protein: CASRGQKWSAYNEQFF. CDR3 in DNA: TGTGCCAGCAGGGGACAGAAATGGTCCGCCTACAATGAGCAGTTCTTC. The chain recombines TRBV27 with TRBJ2-1; 7 bases map to TRBD1. The J segment lost 2 bases and the V segment lost 6 bases, leaving 10 bases of the junction unmatched. This CDR3 region has 16 residues. Looked up from germline, CDR1 is MNHEY and CDR2 is SMNVEV (reference sequence).

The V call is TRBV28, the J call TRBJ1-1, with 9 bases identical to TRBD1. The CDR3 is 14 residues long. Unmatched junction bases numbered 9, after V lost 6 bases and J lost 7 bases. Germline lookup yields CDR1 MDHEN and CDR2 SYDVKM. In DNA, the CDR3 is TGTGCCAGCAGCCTAATCCGGGACAGGGATGAAGCTTTCTTT. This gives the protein CASSLIRDRDEAFF. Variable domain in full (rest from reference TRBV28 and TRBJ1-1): DVKVTQSSRYLVKRTGEKVFLECVQDMDHENMFWYRQDPGLGLRLIYFSYDVKMKEKGDIPEGYSVSREKKERFSLILESASTNQTSMYLCASSLIRDRDEAFFGQGTRLTVV.

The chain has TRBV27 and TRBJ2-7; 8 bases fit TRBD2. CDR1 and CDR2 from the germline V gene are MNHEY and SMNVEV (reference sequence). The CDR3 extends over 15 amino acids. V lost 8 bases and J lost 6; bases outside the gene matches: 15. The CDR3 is CASHSPGTSHIEQYF. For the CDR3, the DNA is TGTGCCAGCCACAGCCCAGGGACTAGTCATATCGAGCAGTACTTC.

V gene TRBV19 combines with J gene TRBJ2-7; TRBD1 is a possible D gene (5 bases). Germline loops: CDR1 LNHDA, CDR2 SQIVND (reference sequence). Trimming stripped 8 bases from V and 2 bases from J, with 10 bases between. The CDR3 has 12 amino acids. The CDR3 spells CASQGTAYEQYF. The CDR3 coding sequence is TGTGCCAGTCAGGGAACCGCCTACGAGCAGTACTTC.

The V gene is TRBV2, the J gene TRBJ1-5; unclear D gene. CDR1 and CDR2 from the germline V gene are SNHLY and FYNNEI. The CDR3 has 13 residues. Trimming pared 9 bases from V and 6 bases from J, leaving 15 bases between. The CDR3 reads CASHEGGFQPQHF. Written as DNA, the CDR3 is TGTGCCAGTCATGAGGGAGGGTTTCAGCCCCAGCATTTT.